This T cell receptor beta chain derives from a study of shared clonotypes between healthy human individuals. For the study at large: Per donor, CD8 memory used one plate, CD8 naive used two, CD4 memory used three and CD4 naive used three. Study-level results: Around 5% of naive CD4 clonotypes were common to a handful of donors. For sorted subsets, rarefaction showed incomplete sequencing despite large depth.

TCRdb's table, derived via immunoSEQ multiplex PCR, lists solely in-frame clones and lacks some. Of more than 2,000,000 clones listed, about 92% are singletons. Comment on this clone: As yet, its antigen is unknown.

Trimming took off 7 bases at V and 1 base at J, with 16 bases between the two ends. The CDR3 covers 15 residues. Germline V lookup: CDR1 SGHTA, CDR2 FQGNSA. The TCR was taken from a man aged 18 to 29 in good health. The specimen sequenced was naive CD4+ T cells sorted from blood. The sample's subset: CD45RA+ positively selected. The chain couples TRBV7-2 to TRBJ1-1, with D hard to call. CDR3 loop: CASTPPAKGNTEAFF. The CDR3 region has the DNA TGTGCCAGCACACCCCCCGCGAAGGGGAACACTGAAGCTTTCTTT.